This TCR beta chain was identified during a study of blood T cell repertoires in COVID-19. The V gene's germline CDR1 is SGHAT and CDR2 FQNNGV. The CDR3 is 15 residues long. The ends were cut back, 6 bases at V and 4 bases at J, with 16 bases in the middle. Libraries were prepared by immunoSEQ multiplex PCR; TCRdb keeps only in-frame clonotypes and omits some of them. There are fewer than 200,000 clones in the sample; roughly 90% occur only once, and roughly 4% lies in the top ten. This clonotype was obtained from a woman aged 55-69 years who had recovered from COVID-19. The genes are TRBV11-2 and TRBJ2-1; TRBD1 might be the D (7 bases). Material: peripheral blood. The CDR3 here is CASSRTAGQYNEQFF. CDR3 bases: TGTGCCAGCAGTAGAACCGCGGGACAGTACAATGAGCAGTTCTTC.